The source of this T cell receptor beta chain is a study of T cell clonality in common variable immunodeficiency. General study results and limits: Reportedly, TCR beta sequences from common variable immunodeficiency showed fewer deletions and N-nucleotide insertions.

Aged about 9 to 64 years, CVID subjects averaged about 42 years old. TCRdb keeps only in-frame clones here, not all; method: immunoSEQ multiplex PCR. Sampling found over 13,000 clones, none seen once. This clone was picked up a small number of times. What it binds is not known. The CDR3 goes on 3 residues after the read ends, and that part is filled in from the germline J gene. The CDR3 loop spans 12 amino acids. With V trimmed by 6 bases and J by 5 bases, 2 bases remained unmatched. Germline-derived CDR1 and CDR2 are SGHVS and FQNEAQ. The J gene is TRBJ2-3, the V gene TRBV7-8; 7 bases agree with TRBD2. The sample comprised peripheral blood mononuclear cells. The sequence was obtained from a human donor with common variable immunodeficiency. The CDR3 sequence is CASRPGGDTQYF. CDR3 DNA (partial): TGTGCCAGCAGACCGGGGGGAGATACG.